The present T cell receptor (beta chain) was sequenced within a study of human T cells and chemical hapten exposure. Study-level results: TCRs at high frequency, those above 1 in 1000, did not change with DPC sensitization.

This CDR3 is 15 amino acids long. From germline, CDR1 is SGHDN and CDR2 FVKESK. V was clipped by 4 bases and J by 2 bases, with 13 bases between them. Total RNA was extracted from unfractionated whole blood. About this clonotype: Its antigen remains unidentified.

Individual cDNA molecules in this library carried unique molecular identifiers. MiXCR, run by TCRdb on the 5' RACE reads, gives a single entry per CDR3 protein. The sample consists of 95,000 to 120,000 distinct CDR3 sequences, around 20% of them appearing once. The sequence came from a human donor in good health. The chain is built from TRBV14 and TRBJ2-3, with D tentatively TRBD1 or TRBD2 (7 bases each). The CDR3 is CASSRQGGPTDTQYF. The CDR3 DNA is TGTGCCAGCAGCCGGCAGGGGGGGCCCACAGATACGCAGTATTTT.